Sequencing of this T cell receptor (beta chain) was carried out in a study of T-cell reconstitution after alpha-beta-depleted transplantation in children. General study points: Hyperexpanded clones declined; after one year, newly produced T cells mostly supplied diversity. Alpha-beta T cells present about two months after transplant were reported to originate from several hundred expanded graft clones.

Researchers prepared the TCRbeta library using unique molecular identifiers, the study reports. TCRdb passed the PCR reads through MiXCR, listing each CDR3 protein once. The sample includes around 700,000 distinct CDR3 sequences, roughly 13% of them seen just once. The CDR3 spans 12 residues. V was trimmed by 6 bases and J by 5 bases, leaving 11 bases between them. Details on this clonotype: What it binds is unknown.

The TCR sequence derives from a girl aged 2 to 10 with congenital amegakaryocytic thrombocytopenia, due to receive a stem cell transplant. Sequenced material: PBMCs, taken before TCRalphabeta/CD19-depleted stem cell transplant. The chain links TRBV12-3 or TRBV12-4 to TRBJ2-7; no definite D call. CDR3 coding DNA: TGTGCCAGCAGGGCCCCCCTCCACGAGCAGTACTTC. Translated: CASRAPLHEQYF.